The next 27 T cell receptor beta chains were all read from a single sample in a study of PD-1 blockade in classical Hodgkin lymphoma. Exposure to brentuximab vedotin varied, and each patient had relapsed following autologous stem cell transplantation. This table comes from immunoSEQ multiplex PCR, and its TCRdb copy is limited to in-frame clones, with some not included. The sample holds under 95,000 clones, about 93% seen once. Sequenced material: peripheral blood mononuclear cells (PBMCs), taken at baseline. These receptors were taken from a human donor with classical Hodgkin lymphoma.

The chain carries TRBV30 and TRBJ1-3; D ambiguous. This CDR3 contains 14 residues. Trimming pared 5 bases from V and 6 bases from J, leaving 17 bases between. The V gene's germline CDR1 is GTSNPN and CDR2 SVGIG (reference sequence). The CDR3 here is CAWPSRRTLNTIYF. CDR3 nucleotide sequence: TGTGCCTGGCCCAGTCGTCGGACCCTAAACACCATATATTTT. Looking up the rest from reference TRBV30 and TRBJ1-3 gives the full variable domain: SQTIHQWPATLVQPVGSPLSLECTVEGTSNPNLYWYRQAAGRGLQLLFYSVGIGQISSEVPQNLSASRPQDRQFILSSKKLLLSDSGFYLCAWPSRRTLNTIYFGEGSWLTVV.

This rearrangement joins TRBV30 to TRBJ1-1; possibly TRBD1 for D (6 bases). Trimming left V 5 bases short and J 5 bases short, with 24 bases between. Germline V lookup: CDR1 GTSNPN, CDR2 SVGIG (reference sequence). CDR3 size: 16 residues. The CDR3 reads CAWGGALRDIPTEAFF. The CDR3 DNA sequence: TGTGCCTGGGGGGGTGCCCTCCGGGACATACCGACTGAAGCTTTCTTT.

CDR3 in amino acids: CASSQEGETSGNAAKNIQYF. The CDR3 DNA sequence: TGCGCCAGCAGCCAAGAAGGTGAGACTAGCGGGAATGCTGCCAAAAACATTCAGTACTTC. The rearrangement uses TRBV4-3 and TRBJ2-4; 11 nucleotides align to TRBD2. V lost 0 bases to trimming and J lost 1 base; unmatched junction nucleotides: 11. CDR3 length equals 20 residues. Germline assignment: CDR1 LGHNA and CDR2 YSLEER.

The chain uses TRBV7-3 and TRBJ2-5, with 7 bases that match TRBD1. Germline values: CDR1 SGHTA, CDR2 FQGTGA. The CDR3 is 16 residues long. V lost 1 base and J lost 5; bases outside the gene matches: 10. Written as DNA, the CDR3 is TGTGCCAGCAGCTTAAGCGCGACAGGGCCCGGGGAGACCCAGTACTTC. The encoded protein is CASSLSATGPGETQYF.

CDR3 nucleotide sequence: TGTGCCAGCAGTAATGACAGACCGAGGGAAAAACTGTTTTTT. Residues: CASSNDRPREKLFF. V usage is TRBV7-9 and J usage is TRBJ1-4; the D gene is possibly TRBD1 (5 bases). CDR1 and CDR2 (germline): SEHNR, FQNEAQ (reference sequence). Between the trimmed V and J ends, which lost 6 bases and 8 bases, there was a span of 16 bases. This CDR3 comprises 14 residues.

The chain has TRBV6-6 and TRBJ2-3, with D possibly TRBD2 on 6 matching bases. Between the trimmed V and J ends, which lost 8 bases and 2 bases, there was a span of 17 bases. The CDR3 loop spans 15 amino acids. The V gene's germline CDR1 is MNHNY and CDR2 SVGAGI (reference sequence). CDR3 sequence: CASSLRWGDTDTQYF. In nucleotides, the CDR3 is TGTGCCAGCTCCCTGAGGTGGGGGGACACAGATACGCAGTATTTT.

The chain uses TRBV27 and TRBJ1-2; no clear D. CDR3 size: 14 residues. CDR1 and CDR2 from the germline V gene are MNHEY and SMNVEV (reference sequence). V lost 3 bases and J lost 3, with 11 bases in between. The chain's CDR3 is CASSFGGTDYGYTF. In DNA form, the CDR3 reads TGTGCCAGCAGTTTTGGTGGTACTGACTATGGCTACACCTTC.

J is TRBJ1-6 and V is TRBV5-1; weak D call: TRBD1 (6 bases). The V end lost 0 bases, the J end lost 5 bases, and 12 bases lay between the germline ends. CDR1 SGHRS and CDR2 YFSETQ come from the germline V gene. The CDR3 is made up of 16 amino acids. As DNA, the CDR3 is TGCGCCAGCAGCTTGGGGGGGCCAGACAATAATTCACCCCTCCACTTT. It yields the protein CASSLGGPDNNSPLHF.

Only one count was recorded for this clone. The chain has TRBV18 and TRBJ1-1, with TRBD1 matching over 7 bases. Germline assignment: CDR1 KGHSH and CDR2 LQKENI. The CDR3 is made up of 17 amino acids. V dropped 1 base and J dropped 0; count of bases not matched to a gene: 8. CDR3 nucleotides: TGTGCCAGCTCACCACTGACATCTGGGACAGTGAACACTGAAGCTTTCTTT. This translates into CASSPLTSGTVNTEAFF.

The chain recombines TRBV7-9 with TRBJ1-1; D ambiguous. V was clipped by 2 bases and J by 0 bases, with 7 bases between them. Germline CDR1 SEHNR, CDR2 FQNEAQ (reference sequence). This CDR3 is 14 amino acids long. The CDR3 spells CASSLQWVNTEAFF. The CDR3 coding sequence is TGTGCCAGCAGCTTACAGTGGGTGAACACTGAAGCTTTCTTT.

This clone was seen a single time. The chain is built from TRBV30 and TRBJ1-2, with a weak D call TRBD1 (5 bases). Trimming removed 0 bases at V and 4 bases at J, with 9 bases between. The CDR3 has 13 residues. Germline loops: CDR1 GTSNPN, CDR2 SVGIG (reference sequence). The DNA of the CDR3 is TGTGCCTGGAGTGTACTAGGGGTCTATGGCTACACCTTC. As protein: CAWSVLGVYGYTF.

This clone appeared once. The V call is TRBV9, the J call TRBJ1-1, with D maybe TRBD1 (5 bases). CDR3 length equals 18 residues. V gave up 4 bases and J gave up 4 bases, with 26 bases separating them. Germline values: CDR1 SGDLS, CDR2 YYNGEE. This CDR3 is CASSSHTGWGPGGTEAFF. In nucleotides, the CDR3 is TGTGCCAGCAGCTCCCACACCGGGTGGGGACCCGGGGGCACTGAAGCTTTCTTT.

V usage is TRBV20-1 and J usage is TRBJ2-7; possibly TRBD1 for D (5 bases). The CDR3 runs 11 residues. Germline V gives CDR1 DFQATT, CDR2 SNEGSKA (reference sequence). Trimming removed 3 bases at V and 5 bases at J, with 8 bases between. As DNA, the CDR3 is TGCAGTGCTAGGGGGCTCCACGAGCAGTACTTC. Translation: CSARGLHEQYF.

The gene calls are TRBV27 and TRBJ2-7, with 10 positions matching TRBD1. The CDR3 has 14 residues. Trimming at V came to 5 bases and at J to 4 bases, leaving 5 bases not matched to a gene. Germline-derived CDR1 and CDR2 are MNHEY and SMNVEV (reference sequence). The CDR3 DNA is TGTGCCAGCAGTCTCCGGGACAGGGGTTACGAGCAGTACTTC. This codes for CASSLRDRGYEQYF.

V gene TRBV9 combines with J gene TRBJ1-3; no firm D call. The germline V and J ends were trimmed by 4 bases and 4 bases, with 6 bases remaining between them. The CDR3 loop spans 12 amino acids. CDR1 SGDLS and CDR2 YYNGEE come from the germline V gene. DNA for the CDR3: TGTGCCAGCAGCCCACACGGAAACACCATATATTTT. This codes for CASSPHGNTIYF. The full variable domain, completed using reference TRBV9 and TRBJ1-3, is DSGVTQTPKHLITATGQRVTLRCSPRSGDLSVYWYQQSLDQGLQFLIQYYNGEERAKGNILERFSAQQFPDLHSELNLSSLELGDSALYFCASSPHGNTIYFGEGSWLTVV.

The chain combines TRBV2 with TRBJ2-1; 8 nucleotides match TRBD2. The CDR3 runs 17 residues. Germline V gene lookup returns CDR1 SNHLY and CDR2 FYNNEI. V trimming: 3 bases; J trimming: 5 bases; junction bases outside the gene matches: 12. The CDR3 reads CASSDPYSGAPNNEQFF. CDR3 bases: TGTGCCAGCAGTGACCCTTATAGCGGGGCCCCTAACAATGAGCAGTTCTTC.

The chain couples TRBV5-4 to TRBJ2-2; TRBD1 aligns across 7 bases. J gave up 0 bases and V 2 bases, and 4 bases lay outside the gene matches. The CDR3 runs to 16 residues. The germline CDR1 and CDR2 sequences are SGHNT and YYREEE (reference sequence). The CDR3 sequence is CASSFAGTANTGELFF. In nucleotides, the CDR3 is TGTGCCAGCAGCTTCGCCGGGACAGCGAACACCGGGGAGCTGTTTTTT.

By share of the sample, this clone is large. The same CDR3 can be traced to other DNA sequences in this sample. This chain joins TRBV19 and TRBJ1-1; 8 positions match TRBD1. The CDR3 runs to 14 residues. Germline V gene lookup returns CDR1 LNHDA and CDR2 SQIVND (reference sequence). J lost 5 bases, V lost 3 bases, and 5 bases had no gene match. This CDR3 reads CASSIGQGGTEAFF. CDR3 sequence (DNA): TGTGCCAGTAGTATCGGACAGGGTGGGACTGAAGCTTTCTTT.

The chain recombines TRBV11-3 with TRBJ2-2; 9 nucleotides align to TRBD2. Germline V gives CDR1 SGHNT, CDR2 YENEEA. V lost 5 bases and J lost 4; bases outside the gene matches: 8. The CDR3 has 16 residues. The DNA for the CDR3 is TGTGCCAGCAGCCTAGGAGCGGGAGGCCCCACCGGGGAGCTGTTTTTT. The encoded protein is CASSLGAGGPTGELFF.

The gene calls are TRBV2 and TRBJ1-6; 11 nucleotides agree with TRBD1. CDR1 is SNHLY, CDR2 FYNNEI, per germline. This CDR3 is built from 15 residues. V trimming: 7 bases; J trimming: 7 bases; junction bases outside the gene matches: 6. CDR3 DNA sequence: TGTGCCAGCATTCCGGACAGGGGGCGAAATTCACCCCTCCACTTT. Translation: CASIPDRGRNSPLHF.

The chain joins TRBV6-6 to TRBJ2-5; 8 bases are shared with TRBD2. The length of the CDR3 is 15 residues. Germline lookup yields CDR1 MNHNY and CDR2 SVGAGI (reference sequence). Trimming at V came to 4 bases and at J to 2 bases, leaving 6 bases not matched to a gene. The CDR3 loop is CASSSLADPQETQYF. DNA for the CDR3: TGTGCCAGCAGTTCACTAGCGGACCCACAAGAGACCCAGTACTTC.

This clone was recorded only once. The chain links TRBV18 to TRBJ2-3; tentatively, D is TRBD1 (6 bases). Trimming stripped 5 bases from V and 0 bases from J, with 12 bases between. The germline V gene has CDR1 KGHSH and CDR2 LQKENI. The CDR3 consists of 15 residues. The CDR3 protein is CASSSTGFSTDTQYF. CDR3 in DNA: TGTGCCAGCTCAAGCACAGGGTTTAGCACAGATACGCAGTATTTT.

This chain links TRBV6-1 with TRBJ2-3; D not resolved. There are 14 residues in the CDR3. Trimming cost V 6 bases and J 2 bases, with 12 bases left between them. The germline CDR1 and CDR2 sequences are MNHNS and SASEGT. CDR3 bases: TGTGCCAGCAGGCCATACCGGATCACAGATACGCAGTATTTT. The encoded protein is CASRPYRITDTQYF.

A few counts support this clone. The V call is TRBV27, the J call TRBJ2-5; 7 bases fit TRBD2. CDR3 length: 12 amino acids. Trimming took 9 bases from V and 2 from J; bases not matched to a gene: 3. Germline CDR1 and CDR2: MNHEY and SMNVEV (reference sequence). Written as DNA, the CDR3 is TGTGCCAGTTGGGGGGGACAAGAGACCCAGTACTTC. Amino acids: CASWGGQETQYF.

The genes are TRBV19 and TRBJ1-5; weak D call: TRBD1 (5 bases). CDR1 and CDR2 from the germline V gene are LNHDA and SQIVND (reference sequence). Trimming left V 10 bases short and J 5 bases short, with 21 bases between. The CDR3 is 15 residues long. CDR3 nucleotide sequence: TGTGCCACTTCCCCCTGGGCAGGGCGGGATCAGCCCCAGCATTTT. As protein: CATSPWAGRDQPQHF.

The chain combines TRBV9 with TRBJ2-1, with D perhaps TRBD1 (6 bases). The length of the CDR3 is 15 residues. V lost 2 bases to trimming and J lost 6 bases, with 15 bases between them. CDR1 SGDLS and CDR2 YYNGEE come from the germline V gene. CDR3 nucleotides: TGTGCCAGCAGCGTTACAGGGTTGGAAATCAATGAGCAGTTCTTC. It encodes CASSVTGLEINEQFF.

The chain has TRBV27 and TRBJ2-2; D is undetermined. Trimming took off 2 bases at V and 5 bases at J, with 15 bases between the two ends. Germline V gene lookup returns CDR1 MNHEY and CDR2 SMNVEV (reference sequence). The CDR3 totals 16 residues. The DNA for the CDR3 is TGTGCCAGCAGTTTAATCCTTGGCACTCTAACCGGGGAGCTGTTTTTT. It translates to CASSLILGTLTGELFF.